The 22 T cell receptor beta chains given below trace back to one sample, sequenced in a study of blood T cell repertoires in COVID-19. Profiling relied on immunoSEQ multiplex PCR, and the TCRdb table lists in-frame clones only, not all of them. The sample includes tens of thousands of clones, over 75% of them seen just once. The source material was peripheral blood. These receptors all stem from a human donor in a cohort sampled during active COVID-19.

The CDR3 here is CASSLEPHGYTF. Here the CDR3 DNA reads TGTGCCAGCAGTTTGGAGCCTCATGGCTACACCTTC. The rearrangement joins TRBV28 to TRBJ1-2; no clear D gene. The length of the CDR3 is 12 residues. Germline V gene sequence: CDR1 MDHEN, CDR2 SYDVKM. V was pared by 3 bases and J by 6 bases, with 8 bases between.

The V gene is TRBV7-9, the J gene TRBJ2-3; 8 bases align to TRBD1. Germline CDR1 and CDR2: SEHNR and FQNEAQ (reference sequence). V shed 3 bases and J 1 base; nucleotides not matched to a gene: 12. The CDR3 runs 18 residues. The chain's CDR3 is CASSFGTGGRSRTDTQYF. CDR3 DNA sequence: TGTGCCAGCAGCTTCGGAACAGGGGGTCGGTCGCGCACAGATACGCAGTATTTT. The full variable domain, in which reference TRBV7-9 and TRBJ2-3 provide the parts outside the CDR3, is DTGVSQNPRHKITKRGQNVTFRCDPISEHNRLYWYRQTLGQGPEFLTYFQNEAQLEKSRLLSDRFSAERPKGSFSTLEIQRTEQGDSAMYLCASSFGTGGRSRTDTQYFGPGTRLTVL.

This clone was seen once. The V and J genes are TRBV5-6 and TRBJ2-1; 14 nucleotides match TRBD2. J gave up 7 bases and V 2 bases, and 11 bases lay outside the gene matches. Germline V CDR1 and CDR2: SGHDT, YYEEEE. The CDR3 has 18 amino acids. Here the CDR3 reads CASSFGLAGGRGRNEQFF. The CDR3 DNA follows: TGTGCCAGCAGCTTCGGACTAGCGGGGGGCCGGGGTAGAAATGAGCAGTTCTTC.

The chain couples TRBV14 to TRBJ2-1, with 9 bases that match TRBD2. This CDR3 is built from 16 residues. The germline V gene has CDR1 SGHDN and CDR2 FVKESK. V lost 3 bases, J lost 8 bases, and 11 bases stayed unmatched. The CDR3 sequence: CASSQRSSGSNDEQFF. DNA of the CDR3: TGTGCCAGCAGCCAGAGGAGTAGCGGGAGTAACGATGAGCAGTTCTTC. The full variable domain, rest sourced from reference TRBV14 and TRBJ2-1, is EAGVTQFPSHSVIEKGQTVTLRCDPISGHDNLYWYRRVMGKEIKFLLHFVKESKQDESGMPNNRFLAERTGGTYSTLKVQPAELEDSGVYFCASSQRSSGSNDEQFFGPGTRLTVL.

The CDR3 DNA follows: TGTGCCAGCAGCTTAGGACAGGGGTTGTACTACGAGCAGTACTTC. Protein: CASSLGQGLYYEQYF. V and J are TRBV5-5 and TRBJ2-7; the match to TRBD1 covers 9 bases. V lost 2 bases, J lost 3 bases, and 6 bases stayed unmatched. Germline-derived CDR1 and CDR2 are SGHKS and YYEKEE (reference sequence). CDR3 length: 15 amino acids.

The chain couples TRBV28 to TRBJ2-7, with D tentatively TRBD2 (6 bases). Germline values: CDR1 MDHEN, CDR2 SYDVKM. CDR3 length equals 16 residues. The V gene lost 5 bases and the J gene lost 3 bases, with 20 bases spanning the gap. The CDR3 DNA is TGTGCCAGCAGTCACGGACTTGCGGGGTCCCTCTACGAGCAGTACTTC. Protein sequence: CASSHGLAGSLYEQYF.

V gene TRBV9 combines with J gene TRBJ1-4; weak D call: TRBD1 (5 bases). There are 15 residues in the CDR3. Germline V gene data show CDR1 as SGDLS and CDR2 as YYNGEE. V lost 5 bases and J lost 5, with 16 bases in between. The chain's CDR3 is CASSLGGAQNEKLFF. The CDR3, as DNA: TGTGCCAGCAGTCTAGGCGGGGCTCAAAATGAAAAACTGTTTTTT. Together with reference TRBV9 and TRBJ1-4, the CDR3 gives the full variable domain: DSGVTQTPKHLITATGQRVTLRCSPRSGDLSVYWYQQSLDQGLQFLIQYYNGEERAKGNILERFSAQQFPDLHSELNLSSLELGDSALYFCASSLGGAQNEKLFFGSGTQLSVL.

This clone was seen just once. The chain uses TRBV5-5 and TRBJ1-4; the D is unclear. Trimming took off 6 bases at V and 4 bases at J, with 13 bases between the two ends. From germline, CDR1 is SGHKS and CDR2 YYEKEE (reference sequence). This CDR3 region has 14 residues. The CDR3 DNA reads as TGTGCCAGCAACGCGGCCAGCCTTAATGAAAAACTGTTTTTT. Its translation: CASNAASLNEKLFF.

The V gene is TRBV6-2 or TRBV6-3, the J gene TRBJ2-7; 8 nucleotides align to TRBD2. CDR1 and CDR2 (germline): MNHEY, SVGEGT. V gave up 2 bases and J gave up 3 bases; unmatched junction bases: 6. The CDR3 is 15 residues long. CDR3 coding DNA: TGTGCCAGCAGTTACCAGAGGGCGGGGGGCTACGAGCAGTACTTC. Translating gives CASSYQRAGGYEQYF.

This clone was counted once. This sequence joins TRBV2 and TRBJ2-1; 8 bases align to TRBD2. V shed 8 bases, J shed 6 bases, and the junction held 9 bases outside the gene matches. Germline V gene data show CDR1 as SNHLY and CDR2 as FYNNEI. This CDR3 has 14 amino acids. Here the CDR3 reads CASGRAGGPNEQFF. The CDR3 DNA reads TGTGCCAGCGGCCGGGCGGGGGGCCCCAATGAGCAGTTCTTC.

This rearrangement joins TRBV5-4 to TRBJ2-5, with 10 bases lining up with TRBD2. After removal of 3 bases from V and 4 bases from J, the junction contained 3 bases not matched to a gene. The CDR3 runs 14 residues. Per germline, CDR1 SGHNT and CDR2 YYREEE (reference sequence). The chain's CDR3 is CASSYSSGGETQYF. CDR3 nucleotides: TGTGCCAGCAGCTACTCTAGCGGGGGAGAGACCCAGTACTTC.

The CDR3, as DNA: TGCGCCAGCAGCTTGGCGGTTAGCTCTGGAAACACCATATATTTT. Residues: CASSLAVSSGNTIYF. The chain is built from TRBV5-1 and TRBJ1-3, with D unresolved. V lost 0 bases to trimming and J lost 0 bases, with 7 bases between them. This CDR3 has 15 amino acids. Germline assignment: CDR1 SGHRS and CDR2 YFSETQ.

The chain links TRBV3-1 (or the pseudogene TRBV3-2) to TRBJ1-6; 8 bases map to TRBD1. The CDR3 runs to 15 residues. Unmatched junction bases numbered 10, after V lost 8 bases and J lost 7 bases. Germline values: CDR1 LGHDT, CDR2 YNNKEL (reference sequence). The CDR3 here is CASAAGQGYNSPLHF. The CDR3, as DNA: TGTGCCAGCGCAGCTGGACAGGGATACAATTCACCCCTCCACTTT.

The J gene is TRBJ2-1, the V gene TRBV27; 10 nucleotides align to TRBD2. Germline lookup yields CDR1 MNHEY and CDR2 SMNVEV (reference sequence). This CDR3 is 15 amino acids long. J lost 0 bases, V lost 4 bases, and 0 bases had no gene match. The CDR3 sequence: CASSSSGSSYNEQFF. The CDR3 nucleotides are TGTGCCAGCAGTTCTAGCGGGAGCTCCTACAATGAGCAGTTCTTC.

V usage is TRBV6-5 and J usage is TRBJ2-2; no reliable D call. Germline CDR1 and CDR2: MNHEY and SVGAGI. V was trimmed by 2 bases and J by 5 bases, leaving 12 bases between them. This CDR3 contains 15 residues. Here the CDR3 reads CASSYKAVRTGELFF. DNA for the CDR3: TGTGCCAGCAGTTACAAGGCGGTTAGGACCGGGGAGCTGTTTTTT.

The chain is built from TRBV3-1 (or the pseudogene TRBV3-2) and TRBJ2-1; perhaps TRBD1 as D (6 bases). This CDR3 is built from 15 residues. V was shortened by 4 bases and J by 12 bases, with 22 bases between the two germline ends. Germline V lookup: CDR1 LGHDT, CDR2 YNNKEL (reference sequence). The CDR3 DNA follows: TGTGCCAGCAGCCCCCGAGGTAGCAGGGGAGATCGGCAGTTCTTC. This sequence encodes CASSPRGSRGDRQFF.

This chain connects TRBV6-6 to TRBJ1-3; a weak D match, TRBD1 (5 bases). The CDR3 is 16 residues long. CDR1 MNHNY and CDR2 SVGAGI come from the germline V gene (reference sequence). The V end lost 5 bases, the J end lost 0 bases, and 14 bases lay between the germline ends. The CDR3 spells CASSPPDRPSGNTIYF. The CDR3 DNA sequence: TGTGCCAGCAGTCCCCCCGACAGACCCTCTGGAAACACCATATATTTT.

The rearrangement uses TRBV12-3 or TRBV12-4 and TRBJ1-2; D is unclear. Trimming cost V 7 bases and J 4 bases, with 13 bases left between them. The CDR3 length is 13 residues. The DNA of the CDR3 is TGTGCCAGCACCCCCAGCAGGTCCTATGGCTACACCTTC. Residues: CASTPSRSYGYTF.

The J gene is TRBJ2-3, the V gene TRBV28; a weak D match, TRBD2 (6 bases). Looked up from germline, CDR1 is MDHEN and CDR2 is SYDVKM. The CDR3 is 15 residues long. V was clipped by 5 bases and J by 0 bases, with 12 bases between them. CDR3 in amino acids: CASSPSVTSTDTQYF. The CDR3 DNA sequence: TGTGCCAGCAGTCCTAGCGTAACTAGCACAGATACGCAGTATTTT.

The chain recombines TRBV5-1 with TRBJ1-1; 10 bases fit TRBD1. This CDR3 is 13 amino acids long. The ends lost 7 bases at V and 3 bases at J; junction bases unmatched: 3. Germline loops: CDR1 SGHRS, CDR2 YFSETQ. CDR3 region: CASGDRGDTEAFF. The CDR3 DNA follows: TGCGCCAGCGGGGACAGGGGAGACACTGAAGCTTTCTTT.

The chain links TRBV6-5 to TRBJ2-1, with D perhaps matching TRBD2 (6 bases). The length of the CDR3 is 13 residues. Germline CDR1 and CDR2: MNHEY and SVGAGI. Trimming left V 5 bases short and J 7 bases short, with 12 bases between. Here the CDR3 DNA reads TGTGCCAGCAGTCTCCTGGGGGGTAATGAGCAGTTCTTC. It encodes CASSLLGGNEQFF.

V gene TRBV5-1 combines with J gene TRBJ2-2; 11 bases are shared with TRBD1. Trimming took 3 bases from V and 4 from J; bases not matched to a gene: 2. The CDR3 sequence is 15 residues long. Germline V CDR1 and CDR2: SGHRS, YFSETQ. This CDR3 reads CASSSGQGVTGELFF. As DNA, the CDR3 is TGCGCCAGCAGCTCGGGACAGGGGGTCACCGGGGAGCTGTTTTTT.